Given below is one T cell receptor (beta chain) in context. Its antigen remains unidentified. This sample stems from a study of CD4 T cells in relation to SARS-CoV-2 and coronaviruses. Background on the study: Shared crossreactive spike epitopes were mapped to their HLA restriction. The study's findings and limits: Memory recall responses, not primary responses primed in culture, are what the assay detects. This crossreactivity analysis covered spike protein alone, no other viral proteins.

Unexposed donor CD4+ T cells date from about 2011-2018, before the COVID-19 pandemic. Only in-frame clones appear in the TCRdb table, and some are missing; sequencing was by immunoSEQ multiplex PCR. The sample comprises 55,000 to 70,000 clones, over 90% of which are singletons, and around 0.25% rests with the top ten. Trimming shortened V by 7 bases and J by 1 base, and 4 bases separated the two germline ends. The CDR3 totals 11 residues. Germline V lookup: CDR1 WSHSY, CDR2 SAAADI. Sequenced material: naive CD4+ T cells from PBMCs. Subset denoted: naive CD4+ T cells isolated by negative enrichment. The rearrangement links TRBV10-2 to TRBJ1-1; no clear D gene. This sequence originates from a human donor in good health. The CDR3: CASKGNTEAFF. CDR3 nucleotide sequence: TGCGCCAGCAAGGGGAACACTGAAGCTTTCTTT.